This T cell receptor (beta chain) comes out of a study of CD8 T cells in Susac syndrome. General study findings and limits: TCR sequencing and HLA analysis covered a relatively small number of individuals.

As concerns this clonotype: Its antigen is not identified.

The RNA input was about 0.5 to 1 ug, and it was reverse transcribed with random hexamers. TCRdb re-called the immunoSEQ multiplex PCR reads through MiXCR, storing one row per CDR3 protein. Of about 150,000 distinct CDR3 sequences listed, approximately 95% were seen once; the top ten hold around 0.1%. CDR1 and CDR2 from the germline V gene are SGHRS and YFSETQ. Trimming removed 0 bases at V and 7 bases at J, with 16 bases between. The CDR3 contains 15 residues. The chain joins TRBV5-1 to TRBJ2-5; D may be TRBD1 (6 bases). The material sequenced was CD4+ T cells from PBMCs. This sequence originates from a human donor with multiple sclerosis. Here the CDR3 reads CASSLEALQGGTQYF. CDR3 bases: TGCGCCAGCAGCTTGGAGGCCCTTCAAGGGGGGACCCAGTACTTC.